These 18 T cell receptor beta chains originate from one sample sequenced in a study of T cells in Graves' hyperthyroidism and ophthalmopathy. RNA transcripts provided the source from which TCR beta CDR3 regions were amplified. An initial round of RT-PCR targeting the TCR CDR3 relied on the HTBI primer set. From the multiplex PCR reads, TCRdb called clonotypes with MiXCR, one entry per CDR3 protein. Among a few hundred thousand distinct CDR3 sequences listed, 15% to 19% were seen once. The sample taken for sequencing was blood. The receptors shown here come from a woman under 30 with Graves' hyperthyroidism that later progressed to Graves' ophthalmopathy.

This clonotype was recorded at least ten times. V gene TRBV4-1 combines with J gene TRBJ1-5; D remains ambiguous. Germline assignment: CDR1 MGHRA and CDR2 YSYEKL. This CDR3 contains 16 residues. The V gene lost 0 bases and the J gene lost 5 bases, with 14 bases spanning the gap. CDR3 DNA: TGCGCCAGCAGCCAAGATACGGCAGTTACCTATCAGCCCCAGCATTTT. Its protein is CASSQDTAVTYQPQHF.

V and J are TRBV10-3 and TRBJ1-1; a possible D gene is TRBD1 (6 bases). Trimming pared 6 bases from V and 6 bases from J, leaving 20 bases between. The CDR3 contains 15 residues. Germline CDR1 is ENHRY and CDR2 is SYGVKD. For the CDR3, the DNA is TGTGCCATCAGAAAAGCGGACAGTTCAGCATCTGAAGCTTTCTTT. Its translation: CAIRKADSSASEAFF.

The J gene is TRBJ2-1, the V gene TRBV29-1, with no clear D. Trimming left V 4 bases short and J 12 bases short, with 13 bases between. Germline-derived CDR1 and CDR2 are SQVTM and ANQGSEA. This CDR3 is 11 amino acids long. CDR3 residues: CSVAVDVGQFF. CDR3 DNA sequence: TGCAGCGTTGCTGTTGACGTAGGGCAGTTCTTC.

This clonotype was detected many times. The chain is built from TRBV10-2 and TRBJ2-7; D call uncertain. Germline CDR1 WSHSY, CDR2 SAAADI. The CDR3 covers 14 residues. Trimming shortened V by 3 bases and J by 4 bases, and 13 bases separated the two germline ends. CDR3 bases: TGCGCCAGCAGTGAACCAACCCGACCTTACGAGCAGTACTTC. It specifies CASSEPTRPYEQYF.

This clonotype was observed at least ten times. V gene TRBV20-1 combines with J gene TRBJ1-1, with D perhaps matching TRBD1 (6 bases). CDR1 DFQATT and CDR2 SNEGSKA come from the germline V gene (reference sequence). The CDR3 sequence is 12 residues long. V was clipped by 2 bases and J by 3 bases, with 7 bases between them. CDR3: CSARSGDTEAFF. Here the CDR3 DNA reads TGCAGTGCTAGATCAGGGGACACTGAAGCTTTCTTT.

This chain joins TRBV7-9 and TRBJ2-2; 7 nucleotides align to TRBD2. The CDR3 runs 17 residues. The germline V gene has CDR1 SEHNR and CDR2 FQNEAQ (reference sequence). With V trimmed by 1 base and J by 1 base, 6 bases remained unmatched. The CDR3 nucleotides are TGTGCCAGCAGCTTAGGTCGAGCGGGGCTGAACACCGGGGAGCTGTTTTTT. This gives the protein CASSLGRAGLNTGELFF.

V usage is TRBV5-1 and J usage is TRBJ2-5; 8 bases map to TRBD1. The V gene's germline CDR1 is SGHRS and CDR2 YFSETQ. Trimming at V came to 4 bases and at J to 5 bases, leaving 16 bases not matched to a gene. This CDR3 region has 17 residues. The CDR3 coding sequence is TGCGCCAGCAGCACCGGACAGGGCTCAACTAGGGGGGAGACCCAGTACTTC. Translation gives CASSTGQGSTRGETQYF.

Ten or more counts support this clonotype. The chain combines TRBV6-5 with TRBJ2-1; D is tentatively TRBD1 or TRBD2 (6 bases each). The CDR3 runs to 16 residues. Trimming shortened V by 0 bases and J by 0 bases, and 9 bases separated the two germline ends. Germline CDR1 and CDR2: MNHEY and SVGAGI. The CDR3 DNA reads TGTGCCAGCAGTTACTCAGGGGGGAGCTCCTACAATGAGCAGTTCTTC. It yields the protein CASSYSGGSSYNEQFF.

At least ten counts were recorded for this clonotype. The chain combines TRBV7-9 with TRBJ2-1, with TRBD2 matching 8 bases. Germline lookup yields CDR1 SEHNR and CDR2 FQNEAQ (reference sequence). V lost 5 bases, J lost 3 bases, and 9 bases stayed unmatched. CDR3 length: 16 amino acids. DNA of the CDR3: TGTGCCAGCAGCCCCAGCGGGAGCGGTTTCTACAATGAGCAGTTCTTC. Translation: CASSPSGSGFYNEQFF.

Details on this clonotype: A much larger clone lies one base from this, so it may be a read error. The J gene is TRBJ2-7, the V gene TRBV12-3 or TRBV12-4, with 9 bases matching TRBD2. This CDR3 has 14 amino acids. Losses at the gene ends were 7 bases for V and 6 bases for J; bases not matched to a gene: 10. As DNA, the CDR3 is TGTGCCAGCACCGGCGGGAGGGGCAGGGTCGAGCAGTACTTC. This sequence encodes CASTGGRGRVEQYF.

Many counts were recorded for this clonotype. V usage is TRBV9 and J usage is TRBJ2-1; D may correspond to TRBD1 or TRBD2 (5 bases each). Trimming shortened V by 4 bases and J by 6 bases, and 17 bases separated the two germline ends. The CDR3 contains 15 residues. Germline-derived CDR1 and CDR2 are SGDLS and YYNGEE. This CDR3 is CASSLTGTGFNEQFF. Written as DNA, the CDR3 is TGTGCCAGCAGCTTGACCGGGACGGGATTCAATGAGCAGTTCTTC.

The chain joins TRBV9 to TRBJ2-1, with 13 bases aligning to TRBD2. The V segment lost 0 bases and the J segment 4 bases; nucleotides outside the gene matches: 7. There are 18 residues in the CDR3. From germline, CDR1 is SGDLS and CDR2 YYNGEE. The DNA for the CDR3 is TGTGCCAGCAGCGTAGGGACTAGCGGGAGCGCTCCTTACAATGAGCAGTTCTTC. It encodes CASSVGTSGSAPYNEQFF.

J is TRBJ2-3 and V is TRBV7-9; 9 bases are shared with TRBD2. The germline CDR1 and CDR2 sequences are SEHNR and FQNEAQ (reference sequence). CDR3 size: 17 residues. The junction had 9 bases not matched to a gene; V was cut back by 2 bases and J by 3 bases. CDR3 protein: CASSLSSSGIITDTQYF. For the CDR3, the DNA is TGTGCCAGCAGCTTATCATCTAGCGGGATAATTACAGATACGCAGTATTTT. Variable domain in full (rest from reference TRBV7-9 and TRBJ2-3): DTGVSQNPRHKITKRGQNVTFRCDPISEHNRLYWYRQTLGQGPEFLTYFQNEAQLEKSRLLSDRFSAERPKGSFSTLEIQRTEQGDSAMYLCASSLSSSGIITDTQYFGPGTRLTVL.

This clonotype was seen a handful of times. The J gene is TRBJ2-1, the V gene TRBV12-3 or TRBV12-4, with D hard to call. The CDR3 totals 11 residues. V was pared by 3 bases and J by 8 bases, with 5 bases between. The CDR3 sequence is CASSFTYEQFF. The CDR3 coding sequence is TGTGCCAGCAGTTTTACGTATGAGCAGTTCTTC.

The rearrangement links TRBV28 to TRBJ2-3, with 14 bases that match TRBD2. V was clipped by 8 bases and J by 4 bases; unmatched bases: 8. CDR3 length: 16 amino acids. Germline CDR1 MDHEN, CDR2 SYDVKM. The CDR3 region is CASGPGTSGGPDTQYF. The DNA of the CDR3 is TGTGCCAGCGGCCCAGGGACTAGCGGGGGTCCAGATACGCAGTATTTT.

This clonotype was observed a handful of times. The chain uses TRBV25-1 and TRBJ1-2, with a weak D call TRBD1 (6 bases). Germline loops: CDR1 MGHDK, CDR2 SYGVNS. The CDR3 runs to 14 residues. The germline V and J ends were trimmed by 1 base and 5 bases, with 11 bases remaining between them. CDR3 nucleotide sequence: TGTGCCAGCAGTGAATTGGGTCAGGGGTATGGCTACACCTTC. Translation gives CASSELGQGYGYTF.

This clonotype was detected many times. This rearrangement joins TRBV28 to TRBJ2-7; 8 bases fit TRBD2. Germline CDR1 and CDR2: MDHEN and SYDVKM. The CDR3 runs to 17 residues. J lost 0 bases, V lost 5 bases, and 12 bases had no gene match. CDR3 amino acids: CASSAPRLARRSYEQYF. The CDR3 DNA reads TGTGCCAGCAGTGCTCCCCGACTAGCGCGACGCTCCTACGAGCAGTACTTC.

DNA for the CDR3: TGTGCCAGCAGTTTTGGGACAGGGGGCGGGTCAGATACGCAGTATTTT. This translates into CASSFGTGGGSDTQYF. The chain carries TRBV28 and TRBJ2-3; TRBD1 agrees at 12 bases. In germline, CDR1 is MDHEN, CDR2 SYDVKM. Trimming removed 3 bases from V and 4 bases from J; junction bases left unmatched: 5. This CDR3 has 16 residues.